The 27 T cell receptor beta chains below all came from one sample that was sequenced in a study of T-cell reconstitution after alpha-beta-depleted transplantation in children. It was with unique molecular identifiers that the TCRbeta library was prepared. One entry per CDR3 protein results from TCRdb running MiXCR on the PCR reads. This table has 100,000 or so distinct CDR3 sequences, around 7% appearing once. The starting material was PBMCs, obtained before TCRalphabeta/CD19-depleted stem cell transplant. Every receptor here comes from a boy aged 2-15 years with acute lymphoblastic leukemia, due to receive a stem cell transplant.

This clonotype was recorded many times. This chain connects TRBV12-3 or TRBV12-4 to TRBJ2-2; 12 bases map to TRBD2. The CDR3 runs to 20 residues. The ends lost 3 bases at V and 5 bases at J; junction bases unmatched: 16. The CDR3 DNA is TGTGCCAGCAGTTTCCCGACACCGACTAGCGGGGGTCTCCAAACCGGGGAGCTGTTTTTT. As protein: CASSFPTPTSGGLQTGELFF.

The CDR3 sequence is CASSQEDRDQETQYF. In DNA, the CDR3 is TGCGCCAGCAGCCAAGAGGACAGGGACCAAGAGACCCAGTACTTC. V usage is TRBV4-1 and J usage is TRBJ2-5; the match to TRBD1 covers 8 bases. The germline V gene encodes CDR1 MGHRA and CDR2 YSYEKL. Trimming at V came to 0 bases and at J to 0 bases, leaving 0 bases not matched to a gene. The CDR3 covers 15 residues.

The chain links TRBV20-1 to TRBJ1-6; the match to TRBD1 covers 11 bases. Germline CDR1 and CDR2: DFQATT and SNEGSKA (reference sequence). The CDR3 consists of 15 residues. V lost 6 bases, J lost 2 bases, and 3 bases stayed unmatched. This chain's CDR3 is CSARTGGPYNSPLHF. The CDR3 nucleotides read TGCAGTGCCCGGACAGGGGGCCCCTATAATTCACCCCTCCACTTT.

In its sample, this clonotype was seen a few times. Written as DNA, the CDR3 is TGTGCCAGCAGCTTCCCTGGGGAGGAGACCCAGTACTTC. It codes for CASSFPGEETQYF. V gene TRBV7-9 combines with J gene TRBJ2-5, with a possible D match to TRBD2 (5 bases). This CDR3 is built from 13 residues. The germline CDR1 and CDR2 sequences are SEHNR and FQNEAQ (reference sequence). Trimming removed 3 bases at V and 5 bases at J, with 10 bases between.

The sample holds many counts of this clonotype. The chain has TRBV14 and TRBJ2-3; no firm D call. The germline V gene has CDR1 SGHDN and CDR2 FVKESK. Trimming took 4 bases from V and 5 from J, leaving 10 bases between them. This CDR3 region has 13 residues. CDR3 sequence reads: CASSRSPLDTQYF. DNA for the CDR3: TGTGCCAGCAGCCGCTCCCCCTTAGATACGCAGTATTTT.

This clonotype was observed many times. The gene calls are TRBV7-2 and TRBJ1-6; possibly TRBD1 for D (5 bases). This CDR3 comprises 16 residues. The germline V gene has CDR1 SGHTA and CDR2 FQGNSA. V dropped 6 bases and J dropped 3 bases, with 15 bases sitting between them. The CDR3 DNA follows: TGTGCCAGCAGTTCTGACAGCTTCATCTATAATTCACCCCTCCACTTT. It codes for CASSSDSFIYNSPLHF.

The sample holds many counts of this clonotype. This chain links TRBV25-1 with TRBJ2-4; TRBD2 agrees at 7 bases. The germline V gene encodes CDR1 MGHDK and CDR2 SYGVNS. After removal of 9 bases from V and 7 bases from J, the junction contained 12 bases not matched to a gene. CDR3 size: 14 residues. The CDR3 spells CASALGTGRNIQYF. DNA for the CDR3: TGTGCCAGTGCGTTAGGGACCGGGAGGAACATTCAGTACTTC.

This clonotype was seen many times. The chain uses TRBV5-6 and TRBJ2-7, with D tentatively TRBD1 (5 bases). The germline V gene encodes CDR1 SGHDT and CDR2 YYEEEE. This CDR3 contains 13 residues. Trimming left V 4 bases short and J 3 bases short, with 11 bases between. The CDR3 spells CASSPGADYEQYF. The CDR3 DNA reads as TGTGCCAGCAGCCCTGGGGCCGACTACGAGCAGTACTTC.

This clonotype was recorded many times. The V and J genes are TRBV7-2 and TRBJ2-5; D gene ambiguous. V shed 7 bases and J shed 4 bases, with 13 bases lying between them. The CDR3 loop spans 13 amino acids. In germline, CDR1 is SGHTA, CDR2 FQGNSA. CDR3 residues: CASTSIRRETQYF. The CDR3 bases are TGTGCCAGCACCTCGATACGGAGAGAGACCCAGTACTTC.

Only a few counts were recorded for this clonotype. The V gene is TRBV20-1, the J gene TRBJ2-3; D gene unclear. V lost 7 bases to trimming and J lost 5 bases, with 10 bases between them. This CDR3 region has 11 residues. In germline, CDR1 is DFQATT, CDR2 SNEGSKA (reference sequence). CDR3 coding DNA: TGCAGTGTCCGGAAAGGAGATACGCAGTATTTT. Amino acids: CSVRKGDTQYF.

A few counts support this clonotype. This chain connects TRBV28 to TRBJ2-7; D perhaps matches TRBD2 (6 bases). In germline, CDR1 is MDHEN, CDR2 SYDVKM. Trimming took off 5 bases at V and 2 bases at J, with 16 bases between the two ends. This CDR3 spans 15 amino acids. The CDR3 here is CASSPLGGGPYEQYF. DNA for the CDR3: TGTGCCAGCAGTCCGCTTGGTGGAGGGCCCTACGAGCAGTACTTC.

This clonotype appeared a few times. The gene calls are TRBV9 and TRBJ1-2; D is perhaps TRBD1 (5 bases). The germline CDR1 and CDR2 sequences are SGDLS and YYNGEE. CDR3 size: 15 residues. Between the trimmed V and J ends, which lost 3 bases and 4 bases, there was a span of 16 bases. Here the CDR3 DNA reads TGTGCCAGCAGCGCAGACGGGGGTGGTGGCTATGGCTACACCTTC. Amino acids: CASSADGGGGYGYTF.

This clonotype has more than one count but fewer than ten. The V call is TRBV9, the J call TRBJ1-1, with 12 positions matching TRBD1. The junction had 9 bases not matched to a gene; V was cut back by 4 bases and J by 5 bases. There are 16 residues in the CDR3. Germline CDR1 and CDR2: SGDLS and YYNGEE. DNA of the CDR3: TGTGCCAGCAGCCCCCCGGGACAGGGGGCGCAGACTGAAGCTTTCTTT. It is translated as CASSPPGQGAQTEAFF.

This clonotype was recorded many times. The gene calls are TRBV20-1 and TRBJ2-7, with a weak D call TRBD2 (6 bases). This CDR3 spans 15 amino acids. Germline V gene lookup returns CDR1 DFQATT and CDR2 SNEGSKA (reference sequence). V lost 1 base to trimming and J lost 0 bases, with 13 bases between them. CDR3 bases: TGCAGTGCTAGAGGGACTAATTCCCCCTCCTACGAGCAGTACTTC. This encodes CSARGTNSPSYEQYF.

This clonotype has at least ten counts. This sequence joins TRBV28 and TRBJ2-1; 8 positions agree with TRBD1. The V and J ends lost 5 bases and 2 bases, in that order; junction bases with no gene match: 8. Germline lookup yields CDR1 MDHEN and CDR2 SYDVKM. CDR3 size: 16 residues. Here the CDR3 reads CASSRQSRGPYNEQFF. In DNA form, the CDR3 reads TGTGCCAGCAGTCGTCAGTCCAGGGGGCCCTACAATGAGCAGTTCTTC.

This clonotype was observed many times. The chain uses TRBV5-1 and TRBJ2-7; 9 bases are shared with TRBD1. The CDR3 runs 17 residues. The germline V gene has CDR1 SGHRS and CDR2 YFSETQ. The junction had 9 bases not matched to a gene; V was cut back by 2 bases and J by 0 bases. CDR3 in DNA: TGCGCCAGCAGCTTCCATAAAACAGGGGGCTACTCCTACGAGCAGTACTTC. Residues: CASSFHKTGGYSYEQYF.

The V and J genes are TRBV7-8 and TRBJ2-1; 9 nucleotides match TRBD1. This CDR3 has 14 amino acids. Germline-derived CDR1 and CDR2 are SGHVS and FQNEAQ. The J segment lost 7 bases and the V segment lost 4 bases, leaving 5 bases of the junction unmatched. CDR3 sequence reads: CASSSAGTGNEQFF. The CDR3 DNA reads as TGTGCCAGCAGCTCCGCCGGGACAGGGAATGAGCAGTTCTTC.

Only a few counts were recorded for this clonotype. CDR3 protein: CASSSTGQGLSPLHF. DNA of the CDR3: TGTGCCAGCAGCTCGACGGGACAGGGGTTGTCGCCCCTCCACTTT. The chain has TRBV11-2 and TRBJ1-6; TRBD1 aligns across 10 bases. This CDR3 contains 15 residues. J was trimmed by 13 bases and V by 4 bases; bases with no gene match: 10. The germline gives CDR1 SGHAT, CDR2 FQNNGV.

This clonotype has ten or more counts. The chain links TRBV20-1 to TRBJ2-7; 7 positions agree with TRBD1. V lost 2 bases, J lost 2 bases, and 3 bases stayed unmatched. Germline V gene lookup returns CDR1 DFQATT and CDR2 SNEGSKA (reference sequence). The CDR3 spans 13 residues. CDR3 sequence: CSARTGEPYEQYF. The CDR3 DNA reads TGCAGTGCTAGAACAGGGGAGCCCTACGAGCAGTACTTC.

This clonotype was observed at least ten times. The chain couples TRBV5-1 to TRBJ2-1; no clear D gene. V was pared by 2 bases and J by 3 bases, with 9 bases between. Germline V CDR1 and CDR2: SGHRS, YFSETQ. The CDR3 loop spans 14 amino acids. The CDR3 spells CASSFDPLYNEQFF. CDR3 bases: TGCGCCAGCAGCTTTGATCCTCTCTACAATGAGCAGTTCTTC.

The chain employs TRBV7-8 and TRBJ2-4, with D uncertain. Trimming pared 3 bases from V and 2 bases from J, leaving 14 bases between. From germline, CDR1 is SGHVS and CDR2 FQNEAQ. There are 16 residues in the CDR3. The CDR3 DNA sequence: TGTGCCAGCAGCTTCGCTGCGGCGAGTACCAAAAACATTCAGTACTTC. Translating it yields CASSFAAASTKNIQYF. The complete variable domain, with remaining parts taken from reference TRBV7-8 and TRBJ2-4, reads GAGVSQSPRYKVAKRGQDVALRCDPISGHVSLFWYQQALGQGPEFLTYFQNEAQLDKSGLPSDRFFAERPEGSVSTLKIQRTQQEDSAVYLCASSFAAASTKNIQYFGAGTRLSVL.

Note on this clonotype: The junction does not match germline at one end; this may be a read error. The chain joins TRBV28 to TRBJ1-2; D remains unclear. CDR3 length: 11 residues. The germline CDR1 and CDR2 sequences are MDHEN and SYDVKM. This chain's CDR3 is CASSLLGSAAF. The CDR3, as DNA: TGTGCCAGCAGTTTATTAGGGTCGGCCGCCTTC.

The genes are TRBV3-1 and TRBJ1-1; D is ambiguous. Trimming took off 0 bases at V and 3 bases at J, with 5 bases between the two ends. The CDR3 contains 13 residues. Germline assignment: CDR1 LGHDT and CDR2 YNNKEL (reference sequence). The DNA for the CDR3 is TGTGCCAGCAGCCAAGAACGAGACACTGAAGCTTTCTTT. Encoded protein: CASSQERDTEAFF.

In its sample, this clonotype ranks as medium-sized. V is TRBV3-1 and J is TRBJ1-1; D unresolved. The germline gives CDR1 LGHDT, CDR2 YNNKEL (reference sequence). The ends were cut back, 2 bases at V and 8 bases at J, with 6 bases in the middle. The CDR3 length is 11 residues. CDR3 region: CASSQYGEAFF. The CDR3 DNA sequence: TGTGCCAGCAGCCAATACGGGGAAGCTTTCTTT.

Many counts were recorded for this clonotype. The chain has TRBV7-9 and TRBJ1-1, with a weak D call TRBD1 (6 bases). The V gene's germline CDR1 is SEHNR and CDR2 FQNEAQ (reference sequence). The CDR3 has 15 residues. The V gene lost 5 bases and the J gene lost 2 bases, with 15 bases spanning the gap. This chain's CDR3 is CASSPQGQLNTEAFF. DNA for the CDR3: TGTGCCAGCAGCCCCCAAGGACAGCTAAACACTGAAGCTTTCTTT.

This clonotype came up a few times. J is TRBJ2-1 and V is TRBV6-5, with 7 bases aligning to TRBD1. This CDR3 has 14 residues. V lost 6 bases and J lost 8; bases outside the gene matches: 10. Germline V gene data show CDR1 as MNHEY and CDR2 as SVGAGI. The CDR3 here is CASSRDRDGYEQFF. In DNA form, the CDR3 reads TGTGCCAGCAGCCGAGACAGGGATGGGTATGAGCAGTTCTTC.

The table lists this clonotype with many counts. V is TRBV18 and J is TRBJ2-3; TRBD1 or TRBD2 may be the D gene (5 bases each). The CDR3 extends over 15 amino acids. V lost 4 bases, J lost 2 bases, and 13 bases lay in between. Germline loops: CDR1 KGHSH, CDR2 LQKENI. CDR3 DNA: TGTGCCAGCTCACTGACCGGGACGGCCACAGATACGCAGTATTTT. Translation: CASSLTGTATDTQYF.